This paragraph covers one T cell receptor (beta chain) sequence. Its antigen is unknown. This entry belongs to a study of shared clonotypes between healthy human individuals. Assay used: immunoSEQ multiplex PCR; TCRdb lists only in-frame clones, some missing. The sample yields about 320,000 clones, around 87% seen once. The germline V gene encodes CDR1 LGHNA and CDR2 YSLEER. V dropped 1 base and J dropped 4 bases, with 15 bases sitting between them. The CDR3 loop spans 16 amino acids. Findings of the study overall: Clonotype sharing among the donors was expected to vary with sequencing depth.

Donors, healthy HIV-negative adults, lacked recent acute infections or vaccinations. Only Caucasian adults living in Nashville, Tennessee made up the donor group. To make CD8 memory, CD45RO+ cells were put together with CCR7-negative CD45RA+ TemRA cells. The sequencing sample was made of memory CD8+ T cells sorted from blood. Subset meaning: CD45RO+ cells pooled with CCR7-negative TemRA cells. The chain has TRBV4-3 and TRBJ2-3; D may be TRBD2 (5 bases). This clonotype was sampled from a man aged 18 to 30 in good health. The CDR3 protein is CASSQAVSLGADTQYF. In nucleotides, the CDR3 is TGCGCCAGCAGCCAAGCTGTATCCCTCGGGGCAGATACGCAGTATTTT.